This TCR beta chain was retrieved from a study of cytomegalovirus exposure and HLA in healthy donors. Nominally healthy donors provided the samples, though records likely missed some immune exposures. Study results and caveats: Later, an analysis showed that TCR beta chains associated with HLA were more clonally expanded than others that were equally common.

The PCR made use of 60 Vbeta and 13 Jbeta primers. Method: immunoSEQ multiplex PCR; TCRdb's copy keeps in-frame clones and lacks some. There are approximately 170,000 clones in the sample, with about 0.8% held by the top ten. This CDR3 is built from 16 residues. CDR1 and CDR2 from the germline V gene are MNHNY and SVGAGI (reference sequence). J gave up 4 bases and V 2 bases, and 11 bases lay outside the gene matches. Note on this clone: Its antigen is not identified.

This rearrangement joins TRBV6-6 to TRBJ2-7, with TRBD1 identical over 7 bases. The clonotype originates from a woman aged 18-30 years in good health and CMV-seropositive. Sequencing was done on a sample of PBMCs. CDR3 sequence: CASSYPQRGQGYEQYF. As DNA, the CDR3 is TGTGCCAGCAGTTACCCCCAGAGGGGGCAAGGTTACGAGCAGTACTTC.